The 15 T cell receptor beta chains in this list originate from one sample, sequenced in a study of T cell repertoires in cytomegalovirus infection (dated by TCRdb to about 2019). The data were produced on an Illumina HiSeq 1500. TCRdb applied fastp at Q25 and MiXCR to the public reads, then kept only in-frame beta chains. Rows with a matching CDR3 protein are joined into one entry that keeps the most common DNA and genes. The table for this sample lists approximately 700,000 distinct CDR3 sequences; under 40% of them were counted only once. About 2.8% of the sample is held by the ten biggest clonotypes. Sequencing input: PBMCs. Receptor source: a human donor in good health (CMV status not recorded). Some clones in this sample may be carry-over from other donors' samples.

This clonotype was counted a few times. The rearrangement links TRBV28 to TRBJ2-2; the D gene is possibly TRBD2 (5 bases). Germline V gene data show CDR1 as MDHEN and CDR2 as SYDVKM. The CDR3 has 13 amino acids. Deletions cut 8 bases from V and 5 bases from J, with 12 bases between. The CDR3 sequence is CASEREETGELFF. Here the CDR3 DNA reads TGTGCCAGCGAGAGGGAAGAAACCGGGGAGCTGTTTTTT.

The chain joins TRBV28 to TRBJ1-6; 10 bases are shared with TRBD1. CDR1 is MDHEN, CDR2 SYDVKM, per germline. V lost 5 bases and J lost 9; bases outside the gene matches: 10. CDR3 length: 16 residues. Written as DNA, the CDR3 is TGTGCCAGCAGTCTGCCCGGGACAGGGGATGGTTCACCCCTCCACTTT. Translating it yields CASSLPGTGDGSPLHF.

Remarks on this clonotype: The conserved phenylalanine or tryptophan normally closing the CDR3 is absent here, so this likely arose from a read error. The rearrangement links TRBV6-6 to TRBJ2-1; D remains unclear. The V gene lost 5 bases and the J gene lost 8 bases, with 13 bases spanning the gap. The germline CDR1 and CDR2 sequences are MNHNY and SVGAGI (reference sequence). The CDR3 is 13 amino acids. The CDR3 bases are TGTGCCAGCAGTGAGTTTGTGTTTGATGAGCAGTTCTTA. Amino acids: CASSEFVFDEQFL.

The chain carries TRBV24-1 and TRBJ2-2; D possibly corresponds to TRBD1 (5 bases). Trimming shortened V by 1 base and J by 0 bases, and 14 bases separated the two germline ends. CDR1 is KGHDR and CDR2 is SFDVKD in the germline V gene. The CDR3 extends over 18 amino acids. CDR3 coding DNA: TGTGCCACCAGTGATTTTTCCAGGGCAGCCGCGAACACCGGGGAGCTGTTTTTT. It codes for CATSDFSRAAANTGELFF.

J is TRBJ1-6 and V is TRBV18, with D uncertain. Germline lookup yields CDR1 KGHSH and CDR2 LQKENI. The ends were cut back, 1 base at V and 7 bases at J, with 14 bases in the middle. This CDR3 contains 16 residues. DNA of the CDR3: TGTGCCAGCTCACCACTACTTGCTGGGTCCAATTCACCCCTCCACTTT. It codes for CASSPLLAGSNSPLHF.

The chain combines TRBV19 with TRBJ1-5; a weak D match, TRBD1 (6 bases). V was clipped by 1 base and J by 2 bases, with 9 bases between them. This CDR3 is built from 15 residues. Germline CDR1 LNHDA, CDR2 SQIVND (reference sequence). The CDR3: CASSIGGAGNQPQHF. Here the CDR3 DNA reads TGTGCCAGTAGTATAGGGGGGGCCGGCAATCAGCCCCAGCATTTT.

This chain uses TRBV15 with TRBJ1-4; no definite D call. Between the trimmed V and J ends, which lost 8 bases and 2 bases, there was a span of 6 bases. The CDR3 contains 12 residues. CDR1 and CDR2 from the germline V gene are LNHNV and YYDKDF (reference sequence). Written as DNA, the CDR3 is TGTGCCACCTCGCGCACTAATGAAAAACTGTTTTTT. Translating gives CATSRTNEKLFF.

The rearrangement joins TRBV29-1 to TRBJ2-7; the match to TRBD1 covers 9 bases. The V segment lost 7 bases and the J segment 0 bases; nucleotides outside the gene matches: 7. Germline CDR1 is SQVTM and CDR2 is ANQGSEA. The CDR3 runs 14 residues. The CDR3 region has the DNA TGCAGCGCTACAGGGGGCAAGAGCTCCTACGAGCAGTACTTC. Translated: CSATGGKSSYEQYF.

The DNA for the CDR3 is TGTGCCAGCAGCCAAGGCGTGCGAGCGAACACCGGGGAGCTGTTTTTT. It codes for CASSQGVRANTGELFF. The chain has TRBV3-1 and TRBJ2-2, with no clear D. This CDR3 has 16 residues. The V gene lost 1 base and the J gene lost 0 bases, with 9 bases spanning the gap. Germline V gene data show CDR1 as LGHDT and CDR2 as YNNKEL (reference sequence).

This clonotype was observed a single time. J is TRBJ2-7 and V is TRBV4-1, with D uncertain. V was trimmed by 1 base and J by 2 bases, leaving 9 bases between them. The germline gives CDR1 MGHRA, CDR2 YSYEKL. The CDR3 contains 14 residues. The CDR3 sequence is CASSQALGPYEQYF. The CDR3 DNA follows: TGCGCCAGCAGCCAAGCTCTCGGGCCCTACGAGCAGTACTTC.

Details on this clonotype: Likely a read error: the CDR3 ends without its conserved phenylalanine or tryptophan. This chain connects TRBV7-6 to TRBJ2-2; D might be TRBD1 or TRBD2, each matching 5 bases. CDR1 SGHVS and CDR2 FNYEAQ come from the germline V gene. This CDR3 comprises 18 residues. CDR3 protein: CASSWDPGTGLNTGELFL. CDR3 nucleotides: TGTGCCAGCAGCTGGGACCCCGGAACAGGCCTGAACACCGGTGAGCTGTTTTTG.

As regards this clonotype: At one end, the junction sequence differs from germline, possibly due to a read error. The chain links TRBV7-6 to TRBJ1-2, with D maybe TRBD1 (5 bases). Germline assignment: CDR1 SGHVS and CDR2 FNYEAQ. This CDR3 region has 14 residues. The DNA for the CDR3 is TGTGCCAGCAGCTTAGGTGGGGGGAACTATTGCTACACCTTC. Amino acids: CASSLGGGNYCYTF.

The chain's CDR3 is CASSFTGASGANVLTF. The CDR3 region has the DNA TGTGCCAGCAGCTTTACAGGGGCTTCTGGGGCCAACGTCCTGACTTTC. This chain connects TRBV13 to TRBJ2-6, with TRBD1 matching over 7 bases. In germline, CDR1 is PRHDT, CDR2 FYEKMQ (reference sequence). Trimming removed 3 bases from V and 1 base from J; junction bases left unmatched: 3. The CDR3 length is 16 residues.

The rearrangement links TRBV7-8 to TRBJ1-1; 9 nucleotides line up with TRBD1. Germline lookup yields CDR1 SGHVS and CDR2 FQNEAQ. The CDR3 has 13 residues. The V and J ends lost 3 bases and 7 bases, in that order; junction bases with no gene match: 3. The DNA of the CDR3 is TGTGCCAGCAGCTTCGGGACAGGGAATGAAGCTTTCTTT. It is translated as CASSFGTGNEAFF. Filled out from reference TRBV7-8 and TRBJ1-1, the complete variable domain reads GAGVSQSPRYKVAKRGQDVALRCDPISGHVSLFWYQQALGQGPEFLTYFQNEAQLDKSGLPSDRFFAERPEGSVSTLKIQRTQQEDSAVYLCASSFGTGNEAFFGQGTRLTVV.

This clonotype appeared a few times. The V call is TRBV10-3, the J call TRBJ2-7, with 7 bases aligning to TRBD2. The V gene end was trimmed by 5 bases and the J gene end by 5 bases; junction bases not matched to a gene: 6. Germline V gene sequence: CDR1 ENHRY, CDR2 SYGVKD. The CDR3 runs 13 residues. CDR3 nucleotides: TGTGCCATCAGTCCCCCGGGGAGGGACGAGCAGTACTTC. Translation gives CAISPPGRDEQYF.